This TCR beta chain was sequenced in a study of CD8 T cells in ankylosing spondylitis. Study-level findings and limits: Matched synovial fluid from ankylosing spondylitis patients was reported to be enriched for disease-linked clones.

V lost 4 bases and J 4 bases, leaving 7 bases between the germline ends. Germline assignment: CDR1 SGHDN and CDR2 FVKESK. This CDR3 is 13 amino acids long. TCRdb re-called the 5' RACE reads through MiXCR, storing one row per CDR3 protein. The sample shows hundreds of thousands of distinct CDR3 sequences, 20% to 30% of them seen only once. About this clonotype itself: What it binds is not known.

The receptor was isolated from a male donor with ankylosing spondylitis or in good health (not recorded which). The material sequenced was blood, either unsorted or a sorted T cell fraction (not recorded which). The chain carries TRBV14 and TRBJ1-4; no definite D call. Here the CDR3 DNA reads TGTGCCAGCAGCCGGATGTTTAATGAAAAACTGTTTTTT. It translates to CASSRMFNEKLFF. The complete variable domain, with remaining parts taken from reference TRBV14 and TRBJ1-4, reads EAGVTQFPSHSVIEKGQTVTLRCDPISGHDNLYWYRRVMGKEIKFLLHFVKESKQDESGMPNNRFLAERTGGTYSTLKVQPAELEDSGVYFCASSRMFNEKLFFGSGTQLSVL.